A single TCR beta chain is shown here with its context. Its antigen is unidentified. CDR1 is SGHDT, CDR2 YYEEEE, per germline. V dropped 3 bases and J dropped 8 bases, with 17 bases sitting between them. The CDR3 sequence is 14 residues long. This entry belongs to a study of T cell repertoires in cytomegalovirus infection. The wider study: It was recently identified HLA-C-restricted and well-studied HLA-B-restricted CMV epitopes that the study used. Both CMV infection and a matching HLA type were indicated by public TCR beta signatures. Whole-study results and caveats: HLA-C-restricted CMV clonotypes gave the most frequent clonotype in two of eight donors. Summed public TCR beta family frequency identified CMV carriers bearing the relevant HLA.

TCRdb itself ran the reads through MiXCR, one entry per CDR3 protein. The table includes tens of thousands of distinct CDR3 sequences, more than 15% detected once. V usage is TRBV5-6 and J usage is TRBJ1-2; tentative D call: TRBD1 (5 bases). The specimen was CD8+ T cells from cultured PBMCs, collected from culture after CMV antigen stimulation. The clonotype comes from a human donor in good health (CMV status not recorded). Some clones in this sample may be carry-over from other donors' samples. The CDR3 sequence: CASSSSPGFRGYTF. CDR3 coding DNA: TGTGCCAGCAGCTCGAGTCCAGGGTTTCGAGGCTACACCTTC.